This TCR beta chain was sequenced during a study of blood T cell repertoires in COVID-19. Across the whole study: Italy, Spain and the United States were the sources of the convalescent and acute COVID-19 samples.

Sequenced by immunoSEQ multiplex PCR; TCRdb stores in-frame clones only, minus some. The sample carries about 390,000 clones, 80% to 90% recorded once. A single count supports this clone. The sequenced sample was PBMCs or T cells enriched from blood (not recorded which). This TCR was recovered from a woman aged 45-60 years who had recovered from COVID-19.

The CDR3 sequence is CASSIASSDTQYF. The DNA of the CDR3 is TGTGCCAGTAGTATAGCGAGTTCAGATACGCAGTATTTT. This sequence joins TRBV19 and TRBJ2-3; D not resolved. CDR3 size: 13 residues. The V end was cut by 1 base, the J end by 4 bases, with 6 bases between. Germline CDR1 reads LNHDA; CDR2 reads SQIVND (reference sequence).